The 14 T cell receptor beta chains below come from one sample, sequenced in a study of T cell repertoires in cytomegalovirus infection. No antigens are known for them. TCRdb re-called the reads with MiXCR, one entry per CDR3 protein. This table has about 470,000 distinct CDR3 sequences, roughly 43% appearing once. Source: cultured PBMCs, taken from culture after CMV antigen stimulation. Receptors originate from a human donor in good health (CMV status not recorded). Some clones in this sample may be carry-over from other donors' samples.

The chain links TRBV27 to TRBJ2-3; D not certain. This CDR3 is 14 amino acids long. Trimming pared 7 bases from V and 2 bases from J, leaving 13 bases between. Germline V CDR1 and CDR2: MNHEY, SMNVEV (reference sequence). For the CDR3, the DNA is TGTGCCAGCACCTCTTCTAGATACACAGATACGCAGTATTTT. Residues: CASTSSRYTDTQYF.

The chain links TRBV5-5 to TRBJ2-5, with a possible D match to TRBD2 (5 bases). CDR3 length equals 16 residues. CDR1 is SGHKS, CDR2 YYEKEE, per germline (reference sequence). V gave up 4 bases and J gave up 4 bases, with 20 bases separating them. CDR3 loop: CASSLSPYARGETQYF. CDR3 sequence (DNA): TGTGCCAGCAGCCTCTCACCGTACGCCCGGGGAGAGACCCAGTACTTC.

The genes are TRBV4-1 and TRBJ1-2; 7 bases align to TRBD1. CDR1 and CDR2 (germline): MGHRA, YSYEKL. This CDR3 spans 16 amino acids. With 1 base clipped from V and 7 bases from J, the junction kept 12 bases outside the gene matches. CDR3 DNA: TGCGCCAGCAGCCAAGTTACAGGGGAAGGAAGCGGTGGCTACACCTTC. This codes for CASSQVTGEGSGGYTF.

The chain recombines TRBV20-1 with TRBJ2-3; possible D gene TRBD1, 6 bases. The CDR3 is 19 residues long. Between the trimmed V and J ends, which lost 6 bases and 0 bases, there was a span of 28 bases. Per germline, CDR1 DFQATT and CDR2 SNEGSKA (reference sequence). CDR3 in amino acids: CSAKKGGGWGRTSTDTQYF. The CDR3, as DNA: TGCAGTGCAAAGAAAGGTGGTGGGTGGGGGCGAACTAGCACAGATACGCAGTATTTT.

V and J are TRBV23-1 and TRBJ2-1; TRBD2 matches at 12 bases. TRBV23-1 is treated as an ORF (open reading frame) with a function not yet certain. Trimming at V came to 2 bases and at J to 7 bases, leaving 18 bases not matched to a gene. CDR3 length: 20 residues. CDR3 region: CASSQKKTSGGLTGVNEQFF. In nucleotides, the CDR3 is TGCGCCAGCAGTCAAAAGAAGACTAGCGGGGGATTAACCGGGGTTAATGAGCAGTTCTTC.

The genes are TRBV4-1 and TRBJ2-1, with 9 positions matching TRBD2. J was trimmed by 3 bases and V by 5 bases; bases with no gene match: 14. Germline-derived CDR1 and CDR2 are MGHRA and YSYEKL. This CDR3 comprises 18 residues. The chain's CDR3 is CASSTPGISGSIYNEQFF. For the CDR3, the DNA is TGCGCCAGCAGCACCCCTGGGATTAGCGGGAGTATCTACAATGAGCAGTTCTTC.

This CDR3 reads CASSTANPLVAKNIQYF. The CDR3 nucleotides are TGTGCCAGCAGCACGGCTAACCCCCTAGTGGCCAAAAACATTCAGTACTTC. The J gene is TRBJ2-4, the V gene TRBV7-8; D not resolved. Trimming took 5 bases from V and 1 from J, leaving 18 bases between them. The CDR3 loop spans 17 amino acids. The germline CDR1 and CDR2 sequences are SGHVS and FQNEAQ.

The rearrangement uses TRBV7-9 and TRBJ1-5; D perhaps matches TRBD1 (5 bases). This CDR3 comprises 12 residues. V lost 3 bases and J lost 6, with 6 bases in between. CDR1 SEHNR and CDR2 FQNEAQ come from the germline V gene (reference sequence). The CDR3 DNA reads TGTGCCAGCAGCTTGGGGGTTCAGCCCCAGCATTTT. It specifies CASSLGVQPQHF.

CDR3 bases: TGTGCCAGCATAATAGTGAACGACAATCAGCCCCAGCATTTT. Its protein is CASIIVNDNQPQHF. This chain links TRBV5-6 with TRBJ1-5; D is undetermined. Per the germline V gene, CDR1 is SGHDT and CDR2 is YYEEEE. This CDR3 spans 14 amino acids. V lost 6 bases and J lost 3, with 13 bases in between.

V gene TRBV4-3 combines with J gene TRBJ2-1; D may be TRBD2 (5 bases). The CDR3 totals 14 residues. V lost 0 bases, J lost 8 bases, and 11 bases lay in between. From germline, CDR1 is LGHNA and CDR2 YSLEER. The CDR3 DNA reads TGCGCCAGCAGCCAAGAAGGAGGATTATATGAGCAGTTCTTC. It encodes CASSQEGGLYEQFF.

The rearrangement uses TRBV7-6 and TRBJ1-2, with 7 bases matching TRBD1. V lost 0 bases, J lost 4 bases, and 14 bases stayed unmatched. The germline V gene encodes CDR1 SGHVS and CDR2 FNYEAQ. The length of the CDR3 is 18 residues. The CDR3 is CASSLAGPLSSGGYGYTF. Written as DNA, the CDR3 is TGTGCCAGCAGCTTAGCCGGCCCCCTTTCGTCAGGGGGCTATGGCTACACCTTC.

This chain connects TRBV7-2 to TRBJ2-5; 11 nucleotides align to TRBD2. The CDR3 has 16 residues. CDR1 SGHTA and CDR2 FQGNSA come from the germline V gene. Trimming at V came to 3 bases and at J to 5 bases, leaving 8 bases not matched to a gene. This CDR3 reads CASSFLSGGAGETQYF. The CDR3, as DNA: TGTGCCAGCAGCTTCCTTAGCGGGGGGGCGGGGGAGACCCAGTACTTC.

Only a few counts were recorded for this clonotype. The CDR3 DNA reads as TGTGCCACCTCCCAAAGGGGCAGGAATCAGCCCCAGCATTTT. Translation: CATSQRGRNQPQHF. This sequence joins TRBV5-6 and TRBJ1-5; possibly TRBD1 for D (5 bases). The CDR3 is 14 residues long. Germline CDR1 is SGHDT and CDR2 is YYEEEE. Between the trimmed V and J ends, which lost 9 bases and 4 bases, there was a span of 17 bases. Variable domain in full (rest from reference TRBV5-6 and TRBJ1-5): DAGVTQSPTHLIKTRGQQVTLRCSPKSGHDTVSWYQQALGQGPQFIFQYYEEEERQRGNFPDRFSGHQFPNYSSELNVNALLLGDSALYLCATSQRGRNQPQHFGDGTRLSIL.

The chain is built from TRBV20-1 and TRBJ2-5; no clear D. V was cut by 2 bases and J by 5 bases, with 21 bases left in between. Germline V CDR1 and CDR2: DFQATT, SNEGSKA (reference sequence). This CDR3 is built from 16 residues. Here the CDR3 DNA reads TGCAGTGCTAGACCTAACCGGTTGACGGTAACGGAGACCCAGTACTTC. Translation: CSARPNRLTVTETQYF.